Detailed here is one T cell receptor (beta chain). Its target is not known. These data belong to a study of cytomegalovirus exposure and HLA in healthy donors. Study results and limitations: Investigators reported around 150 TCR beta chains as tied to cytomegalovirus.

The PCR ran on 60 Vbeta and 13 Jbeta primers. Sequencing used immunoSEQ multiplex PCR; TCRdb keeps in-frame clones, though not all of them. Of more than 110,000 clones in the sample, more than 70% were seen once. The sequencing input was PBMCs. The clonotype originates from a woman between 50 and 59 years old in good health and CMV-seronegative.

The CDR3 loop reads CASSLAGANTEAFF. The CDR3 nucleotides are TGTGCCAGCAGCTTAGCAGGGGCGAACACTGAAGCTTTCTTT. J is TRBJ1-1 and V is TRBV7-2, with D possibly TRBD1 on 5 matching bases. Looked up from germline, CDR1 is SGHTA and CDR2 is FQGNSA. V lost 0 bases, J lost 1 base, and 6 bases lay in between. The length of the CDR3 is 14 residues.